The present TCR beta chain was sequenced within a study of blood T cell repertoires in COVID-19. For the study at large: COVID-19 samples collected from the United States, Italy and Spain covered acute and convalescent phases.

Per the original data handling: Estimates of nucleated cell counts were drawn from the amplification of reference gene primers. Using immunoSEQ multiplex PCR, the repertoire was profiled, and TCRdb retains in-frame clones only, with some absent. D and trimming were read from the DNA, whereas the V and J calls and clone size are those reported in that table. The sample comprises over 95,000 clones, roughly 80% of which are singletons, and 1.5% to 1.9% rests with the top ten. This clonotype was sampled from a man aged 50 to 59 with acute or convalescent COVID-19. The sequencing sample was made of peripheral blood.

The CDR3 bases are TGCGCCAGCAGCAGGGGACAGGGGGCATCAGATACGCAGTATTTT. This sequence encodes CASSRGQGASDTQYF. J is TRBJ2-3 and V is TRBV5-1; 12 positions match TRBD1. With 4 bases clipped from V and 4 bases from J, the junction kept 4 bases outside the gene matches. Per the germline V gene, CDR1 is SGHRS and CDR2 is YFSETQ. CDR3 length equals 15 residues.